This TCR beta chain originates from a study of CD4 T cell repertoires in COVID-19. Whole-study results and caveats: Two or all three memory subsets shared several highly expanded SARS-CoV-2-reactive clonotypes.

Assay used: immunoSEQ multiplex PCR; TCRdb lists only in-frame clones, some missing. Of about 75,000 clones in the sample, 80% to 90% were seen once. This CDR3 comprises 15 residues. Deletions cut 0 bases from V and 11 bases from J, with 14 bases between. Germline V CDR1 and CDR2: LGHDT, YNNKEL (reference sequence). No culture step preceded sequencing of the ex vivo isolated memory T cells. Points on this clone: What it recognizes is unknown.

This chain connects TRBV3-1 (or the pseudogene TRBV3-2) to TRBJ1-6; D ambiguous. This receptor was obtained from a human donor who had COVID-19. This sample comprised CD4+ T cells from peripheral blood, obtained after recovery from COVID-19. CDR3 DNA: TGTGCCAGCAGCCAAGATCGGCCTGACGTGGCACCCCTCCACTTT. Encoded protein: CASSQDRPDVAPLHF.